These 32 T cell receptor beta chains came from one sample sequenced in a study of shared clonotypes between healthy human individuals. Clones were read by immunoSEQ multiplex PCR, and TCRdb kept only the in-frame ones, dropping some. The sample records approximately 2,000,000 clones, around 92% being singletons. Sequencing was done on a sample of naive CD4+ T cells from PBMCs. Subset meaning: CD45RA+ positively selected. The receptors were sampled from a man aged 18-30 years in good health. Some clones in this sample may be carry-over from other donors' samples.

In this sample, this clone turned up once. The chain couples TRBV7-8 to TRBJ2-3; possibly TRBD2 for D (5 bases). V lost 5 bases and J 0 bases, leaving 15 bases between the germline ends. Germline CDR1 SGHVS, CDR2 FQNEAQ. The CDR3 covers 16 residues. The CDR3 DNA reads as TGTGCCAGCAGCCCCCTCGGGAACCCTAGCACAGATACGCAGTATTTT. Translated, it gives CASSPLGNPSTDTQYF.

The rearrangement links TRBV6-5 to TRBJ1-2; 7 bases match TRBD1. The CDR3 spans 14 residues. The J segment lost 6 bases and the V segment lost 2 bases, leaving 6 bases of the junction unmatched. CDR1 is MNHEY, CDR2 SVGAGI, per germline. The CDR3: CASSYRRQGNGYTF. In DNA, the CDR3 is TGTGCCAGCAGTTACAGAAGACAGGGAAATGGCTACACCTTC.

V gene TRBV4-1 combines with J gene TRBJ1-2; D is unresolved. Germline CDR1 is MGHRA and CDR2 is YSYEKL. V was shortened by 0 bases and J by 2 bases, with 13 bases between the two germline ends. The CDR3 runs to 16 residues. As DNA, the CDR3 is TGCGCCAGCAGCCAAGATATGGGGTTTGGGAACTATGGCTACACCTTC. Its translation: CASSQDMGFGNYGYTF.

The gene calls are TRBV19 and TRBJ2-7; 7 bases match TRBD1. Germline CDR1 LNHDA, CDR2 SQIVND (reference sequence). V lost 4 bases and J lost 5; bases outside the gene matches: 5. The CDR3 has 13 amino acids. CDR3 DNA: TGTGCCAGTAGTAAATACAGGGGCGACGAGCAGTACTTC. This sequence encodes CASSKYRGDEQYF.

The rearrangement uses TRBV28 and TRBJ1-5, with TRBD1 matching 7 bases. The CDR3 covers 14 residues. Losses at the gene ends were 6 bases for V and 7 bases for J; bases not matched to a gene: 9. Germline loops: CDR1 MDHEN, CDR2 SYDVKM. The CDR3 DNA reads TGTGCCAGCAGCAGAGGGGGCGCAGGGCAGCCCCAGCATTTT. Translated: CASSRGGAGQPQHF.

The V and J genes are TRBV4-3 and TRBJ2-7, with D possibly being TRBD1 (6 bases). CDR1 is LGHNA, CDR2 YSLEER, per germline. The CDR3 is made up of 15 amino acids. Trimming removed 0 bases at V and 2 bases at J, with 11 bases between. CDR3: CASSQEGTRTYEQYF. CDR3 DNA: TGCGCCAGCAGCCAAGAGGGGACACGTACCTACGAGCAGTACTTC.

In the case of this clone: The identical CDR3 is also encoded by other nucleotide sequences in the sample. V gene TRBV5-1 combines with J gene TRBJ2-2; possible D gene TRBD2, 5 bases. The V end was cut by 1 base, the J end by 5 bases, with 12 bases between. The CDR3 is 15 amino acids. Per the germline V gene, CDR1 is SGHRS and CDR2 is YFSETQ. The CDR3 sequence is CASSLLAGGTGELFF. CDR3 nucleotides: TGCGCCAGCAGCTTGTTGGCAGGCGGGACCGGGGAGCTGTTTTTT.

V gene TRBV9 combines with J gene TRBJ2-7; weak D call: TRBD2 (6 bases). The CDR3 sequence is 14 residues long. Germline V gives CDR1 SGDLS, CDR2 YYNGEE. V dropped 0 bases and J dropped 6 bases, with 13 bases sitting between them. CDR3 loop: CASSVGEGRGEQYF. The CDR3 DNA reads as TGTGCCAGCAGCGTAGGGGAAGGGCGGGGCGAGCAGTACTTC.

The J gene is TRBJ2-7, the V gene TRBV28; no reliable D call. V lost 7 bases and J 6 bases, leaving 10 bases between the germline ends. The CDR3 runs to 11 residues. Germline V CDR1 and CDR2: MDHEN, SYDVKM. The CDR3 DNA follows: TGTGCCAGCATCCAGGACGGCGAGCAGTACTTC. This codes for CASIQDGEQYF.

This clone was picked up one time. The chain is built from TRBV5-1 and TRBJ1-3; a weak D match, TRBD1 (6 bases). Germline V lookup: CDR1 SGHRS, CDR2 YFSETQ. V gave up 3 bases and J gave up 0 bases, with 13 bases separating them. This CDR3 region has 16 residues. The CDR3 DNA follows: TGCGCCAGCAGCTACACAGGGTCGCCCTCTGGAAACACCATATATTTT. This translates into CASSYTGSPSGNTIYF.

DNA of the CDR3: TGCGCCAGCAGCCAAGGTCCGTGGGGGTCCGGGGCCAACGTCCTGACTTTC. It specifies CASSQGPWGSGANVLTF. The chain links TRBV4-1 to TRBJ2-6; D may match TRBD1 or TRBD2 (5 bases each). The CDR3 is made up of 17 amino acids. Germline V gives CDR1 MGHRA, CDR2 YSYEKL. V lost 1 base and J lost 4, with 14 bases in between.

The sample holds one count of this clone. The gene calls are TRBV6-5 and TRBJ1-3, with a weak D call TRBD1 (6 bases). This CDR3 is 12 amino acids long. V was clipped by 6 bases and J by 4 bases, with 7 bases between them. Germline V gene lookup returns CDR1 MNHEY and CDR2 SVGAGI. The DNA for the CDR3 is TGTGCCAGCAGCGGACAGGGAAACACCATATATTTT. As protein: CASSGQGNTIYF.

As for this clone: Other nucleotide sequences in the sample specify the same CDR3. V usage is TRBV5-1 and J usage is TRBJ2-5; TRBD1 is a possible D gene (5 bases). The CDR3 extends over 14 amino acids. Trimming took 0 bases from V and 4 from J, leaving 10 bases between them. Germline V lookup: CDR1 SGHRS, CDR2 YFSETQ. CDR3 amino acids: CASSLEGLGETQYF. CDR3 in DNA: TGCGCCAGCAGCTTGGAGGGGTTAGGAGAGACCCAGTACTTC.

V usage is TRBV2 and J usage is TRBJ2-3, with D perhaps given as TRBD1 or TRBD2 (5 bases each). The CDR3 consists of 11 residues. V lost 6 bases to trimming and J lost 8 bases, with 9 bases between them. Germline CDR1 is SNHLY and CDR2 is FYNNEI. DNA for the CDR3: TGTGCCAGCAGGAGGGGTGTTACGCAGTATTTT. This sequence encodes CASRRGVTQYF.

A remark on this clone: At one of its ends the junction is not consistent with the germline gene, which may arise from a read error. CDR3 sequence reads: CASSFSRELIF. DNA for the CDR3: TGTGCCAGCAGTTTCTCTCGGGAGCTAATATTC. The V and J genes are TRBV28 and TRBJ2-7; perhaps TRBD2 as D (6 bases). The CDR3 has 11 amino acids. Looked up from germline, CDR1 is MDHEN and CDR2 is SYDVKM.

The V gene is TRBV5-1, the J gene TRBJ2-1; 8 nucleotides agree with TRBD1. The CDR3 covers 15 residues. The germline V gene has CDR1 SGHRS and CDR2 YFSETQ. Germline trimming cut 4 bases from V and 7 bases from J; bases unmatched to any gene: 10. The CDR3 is CASSMTGAGANEQFF. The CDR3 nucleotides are TGCGCCAGCAGCATGACAGGGGCAGGAGCAAATGAGCAGTTCTTC.

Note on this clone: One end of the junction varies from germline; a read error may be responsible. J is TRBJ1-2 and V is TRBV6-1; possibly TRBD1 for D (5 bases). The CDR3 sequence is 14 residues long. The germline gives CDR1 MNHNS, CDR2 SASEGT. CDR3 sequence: CASSEIQQVYRYTF. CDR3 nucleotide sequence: TGTGCCAGCAGTGAAATTCAACAGGTCTATCGCTACACCTTC.

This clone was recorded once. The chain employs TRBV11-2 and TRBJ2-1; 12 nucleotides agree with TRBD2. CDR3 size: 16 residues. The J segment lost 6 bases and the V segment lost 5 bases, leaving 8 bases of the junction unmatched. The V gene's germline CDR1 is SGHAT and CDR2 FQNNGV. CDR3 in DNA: TGTGCCAGCAGCGCCCCTTCTAGCGGGAGGGGCAATGAGCAGTTCTTC. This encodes CASSAPSSGRGNEQFF.

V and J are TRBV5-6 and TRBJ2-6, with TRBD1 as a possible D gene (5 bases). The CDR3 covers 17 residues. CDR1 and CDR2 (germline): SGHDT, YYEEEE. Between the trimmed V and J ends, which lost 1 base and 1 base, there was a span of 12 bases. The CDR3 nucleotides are TGTGCCAGCAGCTTGAAGGCACCAGGGTCTGGGGCCAACGTCCTGACTTTC. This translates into CASSLKAPGSGANVLTF.

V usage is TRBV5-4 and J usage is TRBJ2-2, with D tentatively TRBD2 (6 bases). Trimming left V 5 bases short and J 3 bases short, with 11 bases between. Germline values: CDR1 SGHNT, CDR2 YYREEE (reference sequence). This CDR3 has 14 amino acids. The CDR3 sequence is CASRRGLDTGELFF. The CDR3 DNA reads TGTGCCAGCAGGAGGGGACTCGACACCGGGGAGCTGTTTTTT.

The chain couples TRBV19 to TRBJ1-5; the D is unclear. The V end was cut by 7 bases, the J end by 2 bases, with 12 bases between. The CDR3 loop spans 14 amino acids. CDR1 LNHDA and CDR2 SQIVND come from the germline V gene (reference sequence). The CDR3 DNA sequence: TGTGCCAGTAATAGCTATTTGGGCAATCAGCCCCAGCATTTT. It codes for CASNSYLGNQPQHF.

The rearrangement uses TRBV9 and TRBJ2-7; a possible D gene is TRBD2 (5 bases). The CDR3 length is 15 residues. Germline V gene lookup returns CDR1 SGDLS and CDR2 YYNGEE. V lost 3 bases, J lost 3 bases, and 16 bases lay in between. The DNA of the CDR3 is TGTGCCAGCAGCGGAGGGCATAGCGCCATCTACGAGCAGTACTTC. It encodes CASSGGHSAIYEQYF.

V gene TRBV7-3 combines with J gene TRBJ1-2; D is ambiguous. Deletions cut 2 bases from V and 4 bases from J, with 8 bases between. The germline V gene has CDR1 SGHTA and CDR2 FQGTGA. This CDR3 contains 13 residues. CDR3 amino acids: CASSLAGSYGYTF. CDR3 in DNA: TGTGCCAGCAGCTTAGCAGGTAGCTATGGCTACACCTTC.

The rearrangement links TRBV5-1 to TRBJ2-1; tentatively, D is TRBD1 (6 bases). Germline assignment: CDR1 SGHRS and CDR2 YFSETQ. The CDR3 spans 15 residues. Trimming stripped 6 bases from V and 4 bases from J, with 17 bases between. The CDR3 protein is CASTPISGTYNEQFF. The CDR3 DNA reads TGCGCCAGCACCCCTATCTCTGGGACATACAATGAGCAGTTCTTC.

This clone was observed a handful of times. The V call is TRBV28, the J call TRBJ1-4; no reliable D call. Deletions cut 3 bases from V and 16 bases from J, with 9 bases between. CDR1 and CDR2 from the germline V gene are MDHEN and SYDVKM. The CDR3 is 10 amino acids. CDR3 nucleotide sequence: TGTGCCAGCAGTTTGCAGTTACGGTTTTTT. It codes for CASSLQLRFF. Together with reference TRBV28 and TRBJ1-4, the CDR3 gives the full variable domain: DVKVTQSSRYLVKRTGEKVFLECVQDMDHENMFWYRQDPGLGLRLIYFSYDVKMKEKGDIPEGYSVSREKKERFSLILESASTNQTSMYLCASSLQLRFFGSGTQLSVL.

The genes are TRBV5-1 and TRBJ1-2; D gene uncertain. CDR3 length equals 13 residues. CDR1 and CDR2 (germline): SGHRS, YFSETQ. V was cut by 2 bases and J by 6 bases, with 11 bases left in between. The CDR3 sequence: CASSFGEGHGYTF. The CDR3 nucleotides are TGCGCCAGCAGCTTCGGGGAAGGGCATGGCTACACCTTC.

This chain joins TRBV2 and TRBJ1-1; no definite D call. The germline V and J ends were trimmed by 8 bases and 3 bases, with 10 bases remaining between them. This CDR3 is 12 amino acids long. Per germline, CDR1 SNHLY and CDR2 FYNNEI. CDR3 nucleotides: TGTGCCAGCTTAGAGGTTTACACTGAAGCTTTCTTT. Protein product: CASLEVYTEAFF.

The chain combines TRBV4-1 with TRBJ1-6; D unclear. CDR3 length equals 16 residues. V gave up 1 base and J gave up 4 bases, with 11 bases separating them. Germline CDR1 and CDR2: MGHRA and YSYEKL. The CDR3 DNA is TGCGCCAGCAGCCAAGCGGGTTTTTCATATAATTCACCCCTCCACTTT. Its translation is CASSQAGFSYNSPLHF.

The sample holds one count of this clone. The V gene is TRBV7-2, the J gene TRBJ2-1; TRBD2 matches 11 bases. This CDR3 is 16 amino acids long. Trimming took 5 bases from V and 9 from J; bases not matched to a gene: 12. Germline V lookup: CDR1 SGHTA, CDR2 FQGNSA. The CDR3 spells CASSRGLAVYWGEQFF. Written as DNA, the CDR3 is TGTGCCAGCAGCCGGGGACTAGCGGTGTATTGGGGTGAGCAGTTCTTC.

CDR3: CASSLDRGEIQETQYF. Written as DNA, the CDR3 is TGCGCCAGCAGCTTGGACAGGGGCGAGATCCAAGAGACCCAGTACTTC. V is TRBV5-1 and J is TRBJ2-5; 7 nucleotides match TRBD1. Germline lookup yields CDR1 SGHRS and CDR2 YFSETQ. CDR3 size: 16 residues. With 0 bases clipped from V and 1 base from J, the junction kept 6 bases outside the gene matches.

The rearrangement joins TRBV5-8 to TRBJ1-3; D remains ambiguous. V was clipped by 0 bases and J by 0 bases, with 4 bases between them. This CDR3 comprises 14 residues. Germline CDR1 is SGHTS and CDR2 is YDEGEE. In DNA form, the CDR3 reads TGTGCCAGCAGCTTGGGGGACTCTGGAAACACCATATATTTT. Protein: CASSLGDSGNTIYF.

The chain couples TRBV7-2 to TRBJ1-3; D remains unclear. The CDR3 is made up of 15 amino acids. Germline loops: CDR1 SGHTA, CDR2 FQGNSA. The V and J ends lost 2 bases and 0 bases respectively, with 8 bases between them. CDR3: CASSLSTVSGNTIYF. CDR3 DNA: TGTGCCAGCAGCTTAAGTACGGTCTCTGGAAACACCATATATTTT.